The rows below give T cell receptor beta chains drawn from one sample of a study of T cell responses to AZD1222 COVID-19 vaccine. Libraries were prepared by immunoSEQ multiplex PCR; TCRdb keeps only in-frame clonotypes and omits some of them. Among 110,000 to 150,000 clones, approximately 94% were seen once, and the ten largest hold more than 8.5%. The sample in question was peripheral blood, obtained on day 0 of AZD1222 vaccination. Receptor source: an adult in good health. The CDR3 runs from the conserved cysteine through the conserved F or W. The order of the fields is V gene, J gene, D gene, clone size, CDR3 DNA, CDR3 protein. The D gene is left open where the match is weak. The size field is filled for only some rows; it gives once, few, many or a size class.

TRBV7-2,TRBJ1-2,NA,few,TGTGCCAGCAGCTTAGTTCAGGGGAACTATGGCTACACCTTC,CASSLVQGNYGYTF
TRBV9,TRBJ1-2,NA,NA,TGTGCCAGCGGAGGAGGGAGAGGCTACACCTTC,CASGGGRGYTF
TRBV6-5,TRBJ1-1,NA,NA,TGTGCCAGCATGACAACAGGTGGGAGCACTGAAGCTTTCTTT,CASMTTGGSTEAFF
TRBV11-3,TRBJ2-7,TRBD1,NA,TGTGCCAGCAGCTTAGATCAAGGGGGGACAGGGGGTTTCTACGAGCAGTACTTC,CASSLDQGGTGGFYEQYF
TRBV28,TRBJ1-2,NA,NA,TGTGCCAGCAACGGGGCCAACTATGGCTACACCTTC,CASNGANYGYTF
TRBV5-1,TRBJ2-6,NA,NA,TGCGCCAGCAGCTTACTATCTGGGGCCAACGTCCTGACTTTC,CASSLLSGANVLTF
TRBV20-1,TRBJ2-1,TRBD2,NA,TGCAGTGCTAGTACGTCTAGCGGGGCATATGAGCAGTTCTTC,CSASTSSGAYEQFF
TRBV5-1,TRBJ2-5,NA,once,TGCGCCAGCAGCTTGGGAATGCGGGGGCGAGGACGGTACCAAGAGACCCAGTACTTC,CASSLGMRGRGRYQETQYF
TRBV6-2/TRBV6-3,TRBJ2-2,NA,NA,TGTGCCAGCAGTTACTCGATGTCCGGGGAGCTGTTTTTT,CASSYSMSGELFF
TRBV4-1,TRBJ2-1,NA,NA,TGCGCCAGCAGCCAACGGACGTACAATGAGCAGTTCTTC,CASSQRTYNEQFF
TRBV11-3,TRBJ2-6,NA,NA,TGTGCCAGCAGCTTAGTCGGTCGATTCTCTGGGGCCAACGTCCTGACTTTC,CASSLVGRFSGANVLTF
TRBV5-8,TRBJ1-4,NA,NA,TGTGCCAGCAGCACCGGGACGGGGTTTTGGGAAAAACTGTTTTTT,CASSTGTGFWEKLFF
TRBV5-1,TRBJ2-2,NA,NA,TGCGCCAGCAGCTTGTCGGTTATGGAACTGAACACCGGGGAGCTGTTTTTT,CASSLSVMELNTGELFF
TRBV5-1,TRBJ1-1,NA,NA,TGCGCCAGCAGTTCTCTCGGCAGGGTGAACACTGAAGCTTTCTTT,CASSSLGRVNTEAFF
TRBV19,TRBJ1-1,TRBD1,NA,TGTGCCAGTAGGGAGACAGGGGGGAACACTGAAGCTTTCTTT,CASRETGGNTEAFF
TRBV6-6,TRBJ2-1,NA,NA,TGTGCCAGCAGTTACTTGGGGGGGCTGCATGAGCAGTTCTTC,CASSYLGGLHEQFF
TRBV19,TRBJ1-5,NA,few,TGTGCCAGTAGTTTGGGGACCGGGCAGCCCCAGCATTTT,CASSLGTGQPQHF
TRBV9,TRBJ1-1,NA,NA,TGTGCCAGCAGCGCGGGGAACACTGAAGCTTTCTTT,CASSAGNTEAFF
TRBV5-6,TRBJ2-7,NA,few,TGTGCCAGCAGCGATATAGCAGGGACGTACGAGCAGTACTTC,CASSDIAGTYEQYF
TRBV6-6,TRBJ1-4,NA,NA,TGTGCCAGCAGTTTTGACAGAACTAATGAAAAACTGTTTTTT,CASSFDRTNEKLFF
TRBV11-1,TRBJ1-6,TRBD1,NA,TGTGCCAGCAGCTTAGCACCAGGGGGCGAAGGTAATTCACCCCTCCACTTT,CASSLAPGGEGNSPLHF
TRBV12-5,TRBJ1-2,NA,NA,TGTGCTAGTGGTCCGACAGGTGCCTATGGCTACACCTTC,CASGPTGAYGYTF
TRBV29-1,TRBJ2-1,NA,NA,TGCAGCGGTATAGGGGGGATCCTTATCTACAATGAGCAGTTCTTC,CSGIGGILIYNEQFF
TRBV4-1,TRBJ1-1,NA,NA,TGCGCCAGCAGCCAAGATTGGGGGGGTAACGAAGCTTTCTTT,CASSQDWGGNEAFF
TRBV7-6,TRBJ2-7,NA,NA,TGTGCCAGCAGCCCTAGCCCGTACGAGCAGTACTTC,CASSPSPYEQYF
TRBV2,TRBJ1-1,NA,NA,TGTGCCGAACGAAGAACTGAAGCTTTCTTT,CAERRTEAFF
TRBV3-1/TRBV3-2,TRBJ1-1,TRBD1,NA,TGTGCCAGCAGCCGGGACAGGGGGCGGACTGAAGCTTTCTTT,CASSRDRGRTEAFF
TRBV5-1,TRBJ2-5,NA,NA,TGCGCCAGCAGCTTGGCAGGGACCCAGGAGACCCAGTACTTC,CASSLAGTQETQYF
TRBV5-6,TRBJ1-1,NA,NA,TGTGCCAGCAGTTTCACCCTCGGTGAAGCTTTCTTT,CASSFTLGEAFF
TRBV9,TRBJ1-2,NA,NA,TGTGCCAGCAGCGTATCTCTGGGGACTCAGAGGTCGGGCTACACCTTC,CASSVSLGTQRSGYTF
TRBV27,TRBJ2-7,NA,NA,TGTGCCAGCAGGTCAGGGAGCTCCTACGAGCAGTACTTC,CASRSGSSYEQYF
TRBV4-2,TRBJ1-5,TRBD1,NA,TGTGCCAGCAGCCAAGCCGACAGGGTTCGCAATCAGCCCCAGCATTTT,CASSQADRVRNQPQHF
TRBV19,TRBJ1-1,NA,NA,TGTGCCAGCGCCCGGAGGGGAGGCCCCTACGCACCTGAAGCTTTCTTT,CASARRGGPYAPEAFF
TRBV14,TRBJ1-4,NA,NA,TGTGCCAGCAGCCGTGCAACTAATGAAAAACTGTTTTTT,CASSRATNEKLFF
TRBV27,TRBJ2-5,TRBD2,NA,TGTGCCACCTCCCGGCAGGGCGGGGGTGAGACCCAGTACTTC,CATSRQGGGETQYF
TRBV29-1,TRBJ1-1,NA,NA,TGCAGCGTTGGGTCGGGGCTGAAAGCTTTCTTT,CSVGSGLKAFF
TRBV9,TRBJ1-1,NA,NA,TGTGCCAGCAGCCCCCGCACTGAAGCTTTCTTT,CASSPRTEAFF
TRBV29-1,TRBJ2-2,NA,NA,TGCAGCGTTGCATCGGCTAGCGATGGTACCGGGGAGCTGTTTTTT,CSVASASDGTGELFF
TRBV19,TRBJ2-3,NA,NA,TGTACCAGTAGTTCCGGGACAAATACAGATACGCAGTATTTT,CTSSSGTNTDTQYF
TRBV4-2,TRBJ1-5,NA,few,TGTGCCAGCAGCCAAAATTTCGCGGTAGACGTTCAGCCCCAGCATTTT,CASSQNFAVDVQPQHF
TRBV7-9,TRBJ2-7,NA,NA,TGTGCCAGCAGCCTCTCCTACGAGCAGTACTTC,CASSLSYEQYF
TRBV5-1,TRBJ1-1,TRBD1,NA,TGCGCCAGCAGCGGACAGGGGTTGGGCACTGAAGCTTTCTTT,CASSGQGLGTEAFF
TRBV15,TRBJ1-2,NA,few,TGTGCCACCAGCAGAGGTGGGGGGAACTATGGCTACACCTTC,CATSRGGGNYGYTF
TRBV29-1,TRBJ1-1,TRBD1,NA,TGCAGCGTTGAAGTACGGCTGGACAGGAGTGAAGCTTTCTTT,CSVEVRLDRSEAFF
TRBV7-6,TRBJ2-7,NA,NA,TGTGCCAGCAGCTTGGGCCACGGGGGAAACTACGAGCAGTACTTC,CASSLGHGGNYEQYF
TRBV27,TRBJ1-2,NA,NA,TGTGCCAGCAGTCCCCTCACGCGGGGGAACTATGGCTACACCTTC,CASSPLTRGNYGYTF
TRBV7-2,TRBJ2-1,TRBD2,NA,TGTGCCAGCAGCTTTCAAGCGGGGGGTGTGAATGAGCAGTTCTTC,CASSFQAGGVNEQFF
TRBV7-2,TRBJ1-1,NA,once,TGTGCCAGCAGCTTAGGGGAAGGGGCCCACACTGAAGCTTTCTTT,CASSLGEGAHTEAFF
TRBV7-3,TRBJ2-1,TRBD1,once,TGTGCCAGCAGCCCCCGGACAGGGGTTGGCAATGAGCAGTTCTTC,CASSPRTGVGNEQFF